In this sample, the clone carrying this T cell receptor (beta chain) turned up many times. The antigen remains unidentified. This record comes from a study of T-cell reconstitution after alpha-beta-depleted transplantation in children. Unique molecular identifiers featured in how the TCRbeta library was prepared. TCRdb reanalysed the PCR reads using MiXCR and keeps one entry per CDR3 protein. The table shows fewer than 550,000 distinct CDR3 sequences, with more than 9.5% occurring only once. The V gene's germline CDR1 is ENHRY and CDR2 SYGVKD. Germline trimming cut 0 bases from V and 2 bases from J; bases unmatched to any gene: 5. The CDR3 is 17 residues long. The study, taken as a whole, reports: Some patients' high day-60 TCRbeta diversity was traced to surviving recipient T cells and thymic progenitors. About two months after transplant, alpha-beta T cells reportedly came from several hundred expanded graft clones. T cells produced anew were the main source of T-cell counts and diversity one year after transplant.

The receptor was derived from a female patient between 2 and 15 years old who had a stem cell transplant for aplastic anemia, so the T cells may come from the graft donor. The source was PBMCs, mostly from graft donor cells, collected 180 days after TCRalphabeta/CD19-depleted stem cell transplant. The chain links TRBV10-3 to TRBJ2-1, with 9 bases fitting TRBD2. The CDR3 sequence is CAISESISGRTYNEQFF. The DNA for the CDR3 is TGTGCCATCAGTGAGTCGATCAGCGGGAGGACCTACAATGAGCAGTTCTTC.